The TCR beta chain described here comes from a study of T cell responses to AZD1222 COVID-19 vaccine. Study outcomes and limitations: CD4 TCRs associated with vaccination spanned spike, dominating at 160-218 and 743-854. Only a handful of AZD1222 recipients, roughly six in all, had baseline seropositivity. Clonal diversity was possibly underestimated; the donors were predominantly white British and more often female.

This clone was counted a single time. As yet, its antigen is unknown. CDR3 length equals 13 residues. CDR1 is SEHNR and CDR2 is FQNEAQ in the germline V gene (reference sequence). Trimming left V 5 bases short and J 9 bases short, with 14 bases between. The data were produced by immunoSEQ multiplex PCR, yet TCRdb's version contains in-frame clones alone and is incomplete. Among 250,000 or so clones listed, 80% to 95% were seen once. The specimen was peripheral blood, collected on day 0 of AZD1222 vaccination. The sequence was collected from an adult in good health. V and J are TRBV7-9 and TRBJ2-1, with D possibly called TRBD1 or TRBD2 (5 bases each). In DNA form, the CDR3 reads TGTGCCAGCAGCGCTCTTGGGGGTAGTGAGCAGTTCTTC. Protein product: CASSALGGSEQFF.